A single sample is the source of the 31 T cell receptor beta chains below, sequenced in a study of blood T cell repertoires in COVID-19. Repertoires were generated with immunoSEQ multiplex PCR, while TCRdb's copy carries only in-frame clones and drops some. The sample has over 9,000 clones, 86% seen once. Sequencing was performed on peripheral blood. Receptors originate from a man aged 55-75 years with acute or convalescent COVID-19.

The V and J genes are TRBV7-3 and TRBJ2-1; a possible D gene is TRBD1 (5 bases). CDR3 size: 13 residues. The germline CDR1 and CDR2 sequences are SGHTA and FQGTGA. The germline V and J ends were trimmed by 5 bases and 7 bases, with 12 bases remaining between them. For the CDR3, the DNA is TGTGCCAGCAGCATCCTTCCAGGGAATGAGCAGTTCTTC. It codes for CASSILPGNEQFF. The whole variable domain, remainder taken from reference TRBV7-3 and TRBJ2-1, is GAGVSQTPSNKVTEKGKYVELRCDPISGHTALYWYRQSLGQGPEFLIYFQGTGAADDSGLPNDRFFAVRPEGSVSTLKIQRTERGDSAVYLCASSILPGNEQFFGPGTRLTVL.

The CDR3 coding sequence is TGTGCCAGCAGTGAAGGGGCCAACAATGAGCAGTTCTTC. Protein: CASSEGANNEQFF. V and J are TRBV12-3 or TRBV12-4 and TRBJ2-1; D may be TRBD1 (5 bases). This CDR3 region has 13 residues. Between the trimmed V and J ends, which lost 5 bases and 5 bases, there was a span of 10 bases.

The chain has TRBV30 and TRBJ2-3; D uncertain. Looked up from germline, CDR1 is GTSNPN and CDR2 is SVGIG (reference sequence). This CDR3 comprises 12 residues. V was clipped by 2 bases and J by 6 bases, with 9 bases between them. CDR3 nucleotide sequence: TGTGCCTGGAGTCCCTTGTCGGATACGCAGTATTTT. Translating gives CAWSPLSDTQYF.

This clone was recorded only once. The gene calls are TRBV7-9 and TRBJ1-2; 9 positions match TRBD1. The CDR3 loop spans 13 amino acids. CDR1 SEHNR and CDR2 FQNEAQ come from the germline V gene (reference sequence). Losses at the gene ends were 6 bases for V and 4 bases for J; bases not matched to a gene: 3. The CDR3 sequence is CASRPTGGYGYTF. The CDR3 DNA follows: TGTGCCAGCAGACCGACAGGGGGCTATGGCTACACCTTC.

The gene calls are TRBV5-6 and TRBJ2-2; TRBD2 might be the D (7 bases). V was trimmed by 3 bases and J by 4 bases, leaving 13 bases between them. The CDR3 spans 15 residues. Germline V CDR1 and CDR2: SGHDT, YYEEEE. CDR3 sequence reads: CASSSWGGGTGELFF. Here the CDR3 DNA reads TGTGCCAGCAGCTCCTGGGGAGGGGGCACCGGGGAGCTGTTTTTT. Full variable domain (remainder filled in from reference TRBV5-6 and TRBJ2-2): DAGVTQSPTHLIKTRGQQVTLRCSPKSGHDTVSWYQQALGQGPQFIFQYYEEEERQRGNFPDRFSGHQFPNYSSELNVNALLLGDSALYLCASSSWGGGTGELFFGEGSRLTVL.

The CDR3 region has the DNA TGTGCCAGCTCCAGGGAAGGATATGGCTACACCTTC. It specifies CASSREGYGYTF. V and J are TRBV27 and TRBJ1-2; perhaps TRBD1 as D (5 bases). V lost 8 bases and J 5 bases, leaving 12 bases between the germline ends. The germline V gene has CDR1 MNHEY and CDR2 SMNVEV (reference sequence). CDR3 length equals 12 residues.

The chain joins TRBV28 to TRBJ1-2; maybe TRBD1 (6 bases). Between the trimmed V and J ends, which lost 1 base and 5 bases, there was a span of 8 bases. The germline V gene encodes CDR1 MDHEN and CDR2 SYDVKM. This CDR3 has 13 residues. In DNA form, the CDR3 reads TGTGCCAGCAGTTTATCTACAGGGTATGGCTACACCTTC. Amino acids: CASSLSTGYGYTF.

V usage is TRBV7-8 and J usage is TRBJ2-5; no definite D call. Looked up from germline, CDR1 is SGHVS and CDR2 is FQNEAQ. Trimming stripped 1 base from V and 5 bases from J, with 8 bases between. CDR3 length equals 13 residues. The CDR3 loop reads CASSLDSRETQYF. For the CDR3, the DNA is TGTGCCAGCAGCTTAGACAGCCGGGAGACCCAGTACTTC.

The chain has TRBV9 and TRBJ2-5; 8 bases are a match to TRBD2. V gave up 0 bases and J gave up 4 bases; unmatched junction bases: 8. Germline V gene sequence: CDR1 SGDLS, CDR2 YYNGEE. This CDR3 has 16 amino acids. In nucleotides, the CDR3 is TGTGCCAGCAGCGTAGCTCCAGCGGGGGACGGAGAGACCCAGTACTTC. Translation gives CASSVAPAGDGETQYF.

V and J are TRBV21-1 and TRBJ2-7; TRBD2 was called by the table and not checked on the DNA. TRBV21-1 counts as a pseudogene. This CDR3 contains 15 residues. The CDR3 is CASRTLAGGTYEQYF. CDR3 nucleotides: TGTGCCAGCAGGACTTTAGCGGGAGGCACCTACGAGCAGTACTTC.

The chain links TRBV19 to TRBJ2-7; D uncertain. Trimming removed 6 bases at V and 1 base at J, with 4 bases between. CDR3 length: 11 residues. Germline lookup yields CDR1 LNHDA and CDR2 SQIVND (reference sequence). CDR3: CASSQSYEQYF. The CDR3 nucleotides are TGTGCCAGTAGCCAATCCTACGAGCAGTACTTC.

The rearrangement joins TRBV10-3 to TRBJ1-1; a weak D match, TRBD1 (5 bases). The CDR3 extends over 16 amino acids. The ends were cut back, 3 bases at V and 7 bases at J, with 21 bases in the middle. Germline CDR1 ENHRY, CDR2 SYGVKD. The CDR3 coding sequence is TGTGCCATCAGTGACTTAAATAAGGGACTACTGAGTGAAGCTTTCTTT. This encodes CAISDLNKGLLSEAFF.

This sequence joins TRBV27 and TRBJ2-6; a weak D match, TRBD1 (6 bases). With 5 bases removed from V and 2 bases from J, the gap between germline ends came to 10 bases. Germline V gene data show CDR1 as MNHEY and CDR2 as SMNVEV (reference sequence). CDR3 length: 15 residues. The CDR3 sequence is CASSTHRAGANVLTF. In DNA, the CDR3 is TGTGCCAGCAGTACCCACAGGGCTGGGGCCAACGTCCTGACTTTC.

The V and J genes are TRBV4-3 and TRBJ2-1, with D hard to call. The CDR3 totals 13 residues. V was clipped by 0 bases and J by 8 bases, with 8 bases between them. Germline CDR1 and CDR2: LGHNA and YSLEER. In nucleotides, the CDR3 is TGCGCCAGCAGCCAAGAAGTAGCATATGAGCAGTTCTTC. As protein: CASSQEVAYEQFF.

The rearrangement links TRBV2 to TRBJ1-6; possibly TRBD1 for D (5 bases). The CDR3 contains 13 residues. V was clipped by 8 bases and J by 9 bases, with 14 bases between them. Germline CDR1 reads SNHLY; CDR2 reads FYNNEI. The CDR3 protein is CASVQGSGSPLHF. CDR3 in DNA: TGTGCCAGCGTCCAGGGCTCCGGTTCACCCCTCCACTTT. Together with reference TRBV2 and TRBJ1-6, the CDR3 gives the full variable domain: EPEVTQTPSHQVTQMGQEVILRCVPISNHLYFYWYRQILGQKVEFLVSFYNNEISEKSEIFDDQFSVERPDGSNFTLKIRSTKLEDSAMYFCASVQGSGSPLHFGNGTRLTVT.

This clone was counted only a few times. This chain links TRBV7-9 with TRBJ2-5; D gene ambiguous. Germline-derived CDR1 and CDR2 are SEHNR and FQNEAQ (reference sequence). The CDR3 is 11 amino acids. Trimming took 5 bases from V and 3 from J, leaving 4 bases between them. This CDR3 is CASSTKETQYF. In DNA form, the CDR3 reads TGTGCCAGCAGCACAAAAGAGACCCAGTACTTC.

The chain joins TRBV7-2 to TRBJ1-4; D call uncertain. The ends were cut back, 1 base at V and 9 bases at J, with 12 bases in the middle. The CDR3 consists of 14 residues. Germline assignment: CDR1 SGHTA and CDR2 FQGNSA. The CDR3 spells CASSLGADRKKLFF. The CDR3 DNA sequence: TGTGCCAGCAGCTTAGGCGCGGATCGTAAAAAACTGTTTTTT.

The genes are TRBV7-8 and TRBJ1-1, with D maybe TRBD1 (5 bases). Germline loops: CDR1 SGHVS, CDR2 FQNEAQ. Between the trimmed V and J ends, which lost 0 bases and 5 bases, there was a span of 22 bases. The CDR3 is 18 amino acids. The CDR3, as DNA: TGTGCCAGCAGCTTAGCGCTTCGGCCTGCCGCCGGGGGAACTGAAGCTTTCTTT. Translated, it gives CASSLALRPAAGGTEAFF.

The chain uses TRBV2 and TRBJ1-4, with D perhaps matching TRBD1 (5 bases). This CDR3 contains 15 residues. Trimming took off 7 bases at V and 4 bases at J, with 16 bases between the two ends. Germline loops: CDR1 SNHLY, CDR2 FYNNEI. CDR3 sequence reads: CASKKSTGVNEKLFF. CDR3 bases: TGTGCCAGCAAGAAATCAACAGGAGTTAATGAAAAACTGTTTTTT.

The chain uses TRBV5-1 and TRBJ2-3, with 7 bases lining up with TRBD1. The germline gives CDR1 SGHRS, CDR2 YFSETQ. The CDR3 is 17 residues long. The J segment lost 6 bases and the V segment lost 2 bases, leaving 15 bases of the junction unmatched. The CDR3 DNA reads TGCGCCAGCAGCTTCTTAGGGACAGCAAACTTCTGGGATACGCAGTATTTT. Translated, it gives CASSFLGTANFWDTQYF.

This sequence joins TRBV5-1 and TRBJ1-2, with D possibly TRBD1 on 5 matching bases. CDR3 length equals 14 residues. Germline assignment: CDR1 SGHRS and CDR2 YFSETQ. V was shortened by 0 bases and J by 4 bases, with 10 bases between the two germline ends. The CDR3 is CASSLDTGSYGYTF. The CDR3 bases are TGCGCCAGCAGCTTGGATACAGGCTCCTATGGCTACACCTTC.

The rearrangement uses TRBV6-5 and TRBJ1-2; no clear D gene. The CDR3 length is 13 residues. Germline loops: CDR1 MNHEY, CDR2 SVGAGI. V lost 6 bases to trimming and J lost 7 bases, with 15 bases between them. CDR3 sequence reads: CASREAAGGGYTF. The CDR3 DNA is TGTGCCAGCAGAGAGGCGGCCGGCGGTGGCTACACCTTC.

This rearrangement joins TRBV18 to TRBJ1-1, with 8 bases lining up with TRBD1. Germline V lookup: CDR1 KGHSH, CDR2 LQKENI. The CDR3 sequence is 18 residues long. The V and J ends lost 5 bases and 1 base, in that order; junction bases with no gene match: 15. This CDR3 reads CASSYSSQGARGNTEAFF. In nucleotides, the CDR3 is TGTGCCAGCTCATATTCATCCCAGGGGGCGCGGGGGAACACTGAAGCTTTCTTT.

The chain has TRBV3-1 (or the pseudogene TRBV3-2) and TRBJ2-3; TRBD2 matches at 13 bases. Germline loops: CDR1 LGHDT, CDR2 YNNKEL (reference sequence). V trimming: 1 base; J trimming: 1 base; junction bases outside the gene matches: 8. The CDR3 covers 19 residues. The CDR3 reads CASSQAHRLAGGGTDTQYF. The CDR3 DNA reads TGTGCCAGCAGCCAAGCCCACCGACTAGCGGGGGGCGGCACAGATACGCAGTATTTT.

This chain uses TRBV27 with TRBJ2-1; D is ambiguous. This CDR3 spans 13 amino acids. Germline V CDR1 and CDR2: MNHEY, SMNVEV (reference sequence). V was trimmed by 2 bases and J by 7 bases, leaving 9 bases between them. The CDR3 DNA sequence: TGTGCCAGCAGTTTAGGTTCCGGTAATGAGCAGTTCTTC. It is translated as CASSLGSGNEQFF.

This chain uses TRBV5-6 with TRBJ2-7; 8 positions match TRBD1. V gave up 4 bases and J gave up 0 bases; unmatched junction bases: 9. Germline V gene lookup returns CDR1 SGHDT and CDR2 YYEEEE. This CDR3 region has 16 residues. CDR3 protein: CASSGSDRVSSYEQYV. Written as DNA, the CDR3 is TGTGCCAGCAGCGGATCGGACAGGGTAAGCTCCTACGAGCAGTACGTC.

The V gene is TRBV5-1, the J gene TRBJ2-1; D possibly corresponds to TRBD2 (5 bases). This CDR3 is built from 13 residues. V shed 0 bases and J shed 8 bases, with 9 bases lying between them. Germline assignment: CDR1 SGHRS and CDR2 YFSETQ. This CDR3 reads CASSLVSEDEQFF. In DNA form, the CDR3 reads TGCGCCAGCAGCTTGGTTAGCGAGGATGAGCAGTTCTTC.

The chain combines TRBV6-4 with TRBJ1-2; D ambiguous. The CDR3 covers 13 residues. Trimming removed 2 bases from V and 7 bases from J, with 11 bases in between. Germline values: CDR1 MRHNA, CDR2 SNTAGT. CDR3 protein: CASSDAEGSGYTF. As DNA, the CDR3 is TGTGCCAGCAGTGACGCCGAGGGTTCTGGCTACACCTTC.

This sequence joins TRBV6-9 and TRBJ1-1, with TRBD1 as a possible D gene (5 bases). V lost 4 bases, J lost 3 bases, and 15 bases lay in between. The CDR3 totals 15 residues. Germline assignment: CDR1 MNHGY and CDR2 SVAAGI. In DNA form, the CDR3 reads TGTGCCAGCAGTTTCCGGACATCGGTGGACACTGAAGCTTTCTTT. Its translation: CASSFRTSVDTEAFF.

The chain employs TRBV18 and TRBJ1-6, with TRBD1 as a possible D gene (6 bases). V lost 3 bases and J 7 bases, leaving 25 bases between the germline ends. Looked up from germline, CDR1 is KGHSH and CDR2 is LQKENI. The CDR3 covers 19 residues. The CDR3 DNA is TGTGCCAGCTCACCCCTACCAGCACAGGGAAGGGGGACAAATTCACCCCTCCACTTT. Its protein product is CASSPLPAQGRGTNSPLHF.

The chain joins TRBV25-1 to TRBJ1-2; 9 bases agree with TRBD1. The CDR3 sequence is 13 residues long. With 6 bases clipped from V and 4 bases from J, the junction kept 3 bases outside the gene matches. Germline lookup yields CDR1 MGHDK and CDR2 SYGVNS. The CDR3 reads CASRGTGPYGYTF. CDR3 DNA: TGTGCCAGCAGGGGGACAGGGCCCTATGGCTACACCTTC.